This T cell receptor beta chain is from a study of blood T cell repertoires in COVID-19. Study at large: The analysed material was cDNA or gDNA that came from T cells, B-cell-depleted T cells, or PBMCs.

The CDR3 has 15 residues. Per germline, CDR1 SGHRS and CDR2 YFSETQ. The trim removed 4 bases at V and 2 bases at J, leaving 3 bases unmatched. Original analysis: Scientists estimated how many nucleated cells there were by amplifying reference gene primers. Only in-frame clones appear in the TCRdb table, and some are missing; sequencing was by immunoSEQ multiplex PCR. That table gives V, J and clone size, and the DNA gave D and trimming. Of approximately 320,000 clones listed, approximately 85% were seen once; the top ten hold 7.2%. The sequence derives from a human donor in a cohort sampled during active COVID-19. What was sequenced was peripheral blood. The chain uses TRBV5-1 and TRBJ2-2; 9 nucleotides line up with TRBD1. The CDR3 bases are TGCGCCAGCAGCAAGGGACAGGGAAACACCGGGGAGCTGTTTTTT. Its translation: CASSKGQGNTGELFF.